Listed below are T cell receptor beta chains from one sample, sequenced in a study of cytomegalovirus exposure and HLA in healthy donors. The assay was immunoSEQ multiplex PCR, and TCRdb's table has in-frame clones only and misses some. Of 150,000 to 200,000 clones in the sample, around 80% were seen once. Sequenced: PBMCs. All receptors derive from a man aged 35 to 55 in good health and CMV-seropositive. Each CDR3 is given with its conserved first and last residue. A D gene is named only where the DNA matches it firmly. Where a row states a size, it is once, few, many or the class of an expanded clone; other rows omit it.

J	D	size	length	V	CDR3	DNA
TRBJ1-4	-	-	15	TRBV5-1	CASSLSPATNEKLFF	TGCGCCAGCAGCTTGTCCCCAGCAACTAATGAAAAACTGTTTTTT
TRBJ1-1	-	-	13	TRBV29-1	CSVHGGVNTEAFF	TGCAGCGTTCATGGGGGGGTGAACACTGAAGCTTTCTTT
TRBJ2-1	TRBD2	-	16	TRBV6-6	CASSYTPTSGRHEQFF	TGTGCCAGCAGTTACACCCCGACTAGCGGGAGGCATGAGCAGTTCTTC
TRBJ2-1	-	-	15	TRBV4-1	CASSQYGGSYNEQFF	TGCGCCAGCAGCCAATACGGAGGTTCCTACAATGAGCAGTTCTTC
TRBJ1-2	-	few	16	TRBV28	CASRWPGGNSNYGYTF	TGTGCCAGCAGGTGGCCGGGGGGGAATTCTAACTATGGCTACACCTTC
TRBJ2-2	TRBD2	-	15	TRBV5-1	CASSRLAGGTGELFF	TGCGCCAGCAGCAGACTAGCGGGAGGGACCGGGGAGCTGTTTTTT
TRBJ1-4	TRBD1	-	18	TRBV7-3	CASSLNRGGQGTNEKLFF	TGTGCCAGCAGCTTAAACCGAGGAGGACAGGGGACTAATGAAAAACTGTTTTTT
TRBJ2-1	TRBD1	-	16	TRBV7-9	CASSLRVDRGNNEQFF	TGTGCCAGCAGCTTAAGGGTTGACAGGGGGAACAATGAGCAGTTCTTC
TRBJ1-2	-	-	14	TRBV7-2	CASSSLTGNYGYTF	TGTGCCAGCAGCTCCCTGACAGGCAACTATGGCTACACCTTC
TRBJ1-2	TRBD1	-	17	TRBV5-1	CASSLPPGQGANYGYTF	TGCGCCAGCAGCTTACCCCCGGGACAGGGAGCTAACTATGGCTACACCTTC